Shown below are 2 T cell receptor beta chains from a single sample sequenced in a study of OX40 agonist ivuxolimab in advanced cancers. Profiling relied on immunoSEQ multiplex PCR, and the TCRdb table lists in-frame clones only, not all of them. The sample has about 160,000 clones; 94% are singletons. Specimen: CD4+ or CD8+ T cells sorted from blood, collected in a trial of the OX40 agonist ivuxolimab. The source is an adult with an advanced solid tumor such as melanoma, head and neck, liver or kidney cancer.

The rearrangement joins TRBV5-1 to TRBJ2-2, with D uncertain. V was trimmed by 0 bases and J by 4 bases, leaving 10 bases between them. Germline V lookup: CDR1 SGHRS, CDR2 YFSETQ. The CDR3 totals 15 residues. CDR3 nucleotides: TGCGCCAGCAGCTTGGCCCGTGAGACCACCGGGGAGCTGTTTTTT. Translation: CASSLARETTGELFF.

About this clone: Other nucleotide sequences from this sample produce the same CDR3. The J gene is TRBJ1-2, the V gene TRBV28; D not resolved. V shed 3 bases and J shed 6 bases, with 8 bases lying between them. CDR1 is MDHEN and CDR2 is SYDVKM in the germline V gene. The CDR3 has 12 amino acids. The CDR3 loop is CASSFKVDGYTF. CDR3 coding DNA: TGTGCCAGCAGTTTTAAAGTTGATGGCTACACCTTC.